These 12 T cell receptor beta chains originate from one sample sequenced in a study of beta chain features in type 1 diabetes. Every bit of the isolated RNA underwent reverse transcription, so sequencing read expressed TCRB transcripts. Using immunoSEQ multiplex PCR, the repertoire was profiled, and TCRdb retains in-frame clones only, with some absent. The repertoire holds roughly 150,000 clones, with about 8.5% as singletons. Material for sequencing was central memory CD4+ T cells from blood. These receptors originate from a man aged 18 to 35 in good health.

This chain uses TRBV2 with TRBJ2-4; D may be TRBD1 (6 bases). The CDR3 consists of 13 residues. V was clipped by 9 bases and J by 4 bases, with 13 bases between them. In germline, CDR1 is SNHLY, CDR2 FYNNEI. The CDR3 DNA is TGTGCCAGTAGTTTTACAGGGAAAAACATTCAGTACTTC. Amino acid sequence: CASSFTGKNIQYF.

The chain carries TRBV11-1 and TRBJ2-5; D is perhaps TRBD1 (6 bases). The CDR3 has 15 amino acids. Per germline, CDR1 SGHAT and CDR2 FQDESV (reference sequence). V shed 3 bases and J shed 1 base, with 12 bases lying between them. The CDR3 sequence: CASSLVTGSQETQYF. In DNA, the CDR3 is TGTGCCAGCAGCTTGGTCACAGGGAGCCAAGAGACCCAGTACTTC.

This clone has ten or more counts. The rearrangement uses TRBV5-6 and TRBJ1-2; 7 bases agree with TRBD1. V trimming: 1 base; J trimming: 4 bases; junction bases outside the gene matches: 1. Germline assignment: CDR1 SGHDT and CDR2 YYEEEE. This CDR3 has 13 residues. The CDR3 region is CASSLYRGYGYTF. Here the CDR3 DNA reads TGTGCCAGCAGCTTGTACAGGGGCTATGGCTACACCTTC.

In its sample, this clone was seen a few times. The chain carries TRBV14 and TRBJ1-2; the D is unclear. There are 14 residues in the CDR3. The V gene lost 2 bases and the J gene lost 8 bases, with 15 bases spanning the gap. Per the germline V gene, CDR1 is SGHDN and CDR2 is FVKESK. DNA of the CDR3: TGTGCCAGCAGCCAAAGAGTTCAGGCAGAAGGCTACACCTTC. It yields the protein CASSQRVQAEGYTF.

This clone has more than one count but fewer than ten. The chain has TRBV28 and TRBJ2-1; a weak D match, TRBD2 (7 bases). There are 14 residues in the CDR3. V was shortened by 7 bases and J by 8 bases, with 18 bases between the two germline ends. Germline CDR1 and CDR2: MDHEN and SYDVKM. CDR3 bases: TGTGCCAGCATACGAGGGGGGGCATCTCATGAGCAGTTCTTC. Protein sequence: CASIRGGASHEQFF.

This chain connects TRBV15 to TRBJ2-7, with D maybe TRBD1 (5 bases). Germline-derived CDR1 and CDR2 are LNHNV and YYDKDF (reference sequence). The CDR3 contains 15 residues. Trimming left V 3 bases short and J 3 bases short, with 15 bases between. CDR3 in amino acids: CATSRDRTRIYEQYF. In DNA form, the CDR3 reads TGTGCCACCAGCAGGGATCGGACACGCATCTACGAGCAGTACTTC.

A note on this clone: The sample contains more than one DNA sequence encoding this CDR3. CDR3 loop: CASSQNDRGPYNEQFF. CDR3 in DNA: TGTGCCAGCAGTCAGAATGACAGGGGGCCCTACAATGAGCAGTTCTTC. The chain recombines TRBV28 with TRBJ2-1; TRBD1 matches 10 bases. CDR3 length equals 16 residues. V lost 5 bases to trimming and J lost 2 bases; unmatched junction nucleotides: 6. Germline V lookup: CDR1 MDHEN, CDR2 SYDVKM.

This chain uses TRBV4-2 with TRBJ2-2, with 8 bases aligning to TRBD1. CDR1 and CDR2 (germline): LGHNA, YNFKEQ. V lost 6 bases, J lost 4 bases, and 7 bases stayed unmatched. CDR3 length: 15 amino acids. CDR3 DNA sequence: TGTGCCAGCAGACCTCAGGGGGCAGGCACCGGGGAGCTGTTTTTT. It specifies CASRPQGAGTGELFF.

This clone was seen ten or more times. The CDR3 nucleotides are TGCGCCAGCAGCCAGTACCGGGGGGAGAATGAGCAGTTCTTC. It yields the protein CASSQYRGENEQFF. This chain connects TRBV4-3 to TRBJ2-1; 7 nucleotides match TRBD2. Looked up from germline, CDR1 is LGHNA and CDR2 is YSLEER. There are 14 residues in the CDR3. V shed 3 bases, J shed 7 bases, and the junction held 6 bases outside the gene matches.

This clone was seen ten or more times. The V gene is TRBV27, the J gene TRBJ2-2; D unresolved. CDR1 and CDR2 from the germline V gene are MNHEY and SMNVEV (reference sequence). The V gene lost 8 bases and the J gene lost 4 bases, with 8 bases spanning the gap. The CDR3 spans 12 residues. CDR3 amino acids: CASSTLTGELFF. The CDR3 DNA reads TGTGCCAGCTCTACCCTCACCGGGGAGCTGTTTTTT.

This clone has only a few counts. Other DNA sequences of this sample code for an identical CDR3. This sequence joins TRBV11-2 and TRBJ1-5, with D unresolved. The CDR3 contains 13 residues. Trimming stripped 0 bases from V and 5 bases from J, with 5 bases between. Germline CDR1 is SGHAT and CDR2 is FQNNGV. The CDR3 DNA follows: TGTGCCAGCAGCTTAGATAGAGATCAGCCCCAGCATTTT. As protein: CASSLDRDQPQHF.

Ten or more counts support this clone. The J gene is TRBJ2-4, the V gene TRBV28; 9 bases line up with TRBD1. Germline V gene sequence: CDR1 MDHEN, CDR2 SYDVKM. V was pared by 6 bases and J by 3 bases, with 12 bases of the junction left unmatched. The CDR3 loop spans 17 amino acids. The CDR3 reads CASSRPGTGWGKNIQYF. As DNA, the CDR3 is TGTGCCAGCAGCCGTCCCGGGACAGGGTGGGGCAAAAACATTCAGTACTTC.